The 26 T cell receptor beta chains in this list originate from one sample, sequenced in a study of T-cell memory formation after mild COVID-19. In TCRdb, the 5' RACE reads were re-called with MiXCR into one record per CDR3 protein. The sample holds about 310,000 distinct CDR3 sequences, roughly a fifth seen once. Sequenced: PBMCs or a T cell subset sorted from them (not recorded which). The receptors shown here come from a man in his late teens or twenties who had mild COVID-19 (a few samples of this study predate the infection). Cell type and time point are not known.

CDR3 region: CSAGTGASNEQFF. As DNA, the CDR3 is TGCAGTGCCGGGACAGGGGCGAGTAATGAGCAGTTCTTC. The chain employs TRBV20-1 and TRBJ2-1, with TRBD1 identical over 10 bases. CDR1 DFQATT and CDR2 SNEGSKA come from the germline V gene (reference sequence). The CDR3 is 13 amino acids. With V trimmed by 6 bases and J by 7 bases, 6 bases remained unmatched.

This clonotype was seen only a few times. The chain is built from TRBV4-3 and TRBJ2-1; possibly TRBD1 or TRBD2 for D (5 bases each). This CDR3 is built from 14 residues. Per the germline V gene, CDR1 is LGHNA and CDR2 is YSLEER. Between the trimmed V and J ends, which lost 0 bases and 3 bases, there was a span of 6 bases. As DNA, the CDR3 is TGCGCCAGCAGCCAAGATGGGGGCTACAATGAGCAGTTCTTC. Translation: CASSQDGGYNEQFF.

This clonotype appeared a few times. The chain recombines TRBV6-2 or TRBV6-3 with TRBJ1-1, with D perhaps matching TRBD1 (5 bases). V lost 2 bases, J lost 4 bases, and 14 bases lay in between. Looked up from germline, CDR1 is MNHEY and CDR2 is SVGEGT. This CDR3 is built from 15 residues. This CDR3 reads CASSYEAPRGTEAFF. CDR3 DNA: TGTGCCAGCAGTTACGAAGCTCCGAGGGGCACTGAAGCTTTCTTT.

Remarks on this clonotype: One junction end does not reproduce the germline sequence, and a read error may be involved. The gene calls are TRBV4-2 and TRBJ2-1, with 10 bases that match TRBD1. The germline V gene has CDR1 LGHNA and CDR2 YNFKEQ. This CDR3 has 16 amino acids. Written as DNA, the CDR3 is TGTGCCAGCAGCCAAGATCGGGACAGGGGTTACAATGAGCAGTTATTC. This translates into CASSQDRDRGYNEQLF.

CDR3 protein: CASRPGLAGYYEQYF. The CDR3 DNA is TGCGCCAGCAGACCGGGACTAGCGGGATACTACGAGCAGTACTTC. The rearrangement joins TRBV10-2 to TRBJ2-7; the match to TRBD2 covers 13 bases. Germline-derived CDR1 and CDR2 are WSHSY and SAAADI. The V gene end was trimmed by 6 bases and the J gene end by 3 bases; junction bases not matched to a gene: 5. The CDR3 is 15 residues long.

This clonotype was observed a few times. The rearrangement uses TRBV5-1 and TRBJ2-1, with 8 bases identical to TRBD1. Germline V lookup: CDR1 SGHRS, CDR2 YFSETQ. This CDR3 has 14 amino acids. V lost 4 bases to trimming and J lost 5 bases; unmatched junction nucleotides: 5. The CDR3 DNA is TGCGCCAGCAGCGGGGGACAGGTCAACAATGAGCAGTTCTTC. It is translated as CASSGGQVNNEQFF.

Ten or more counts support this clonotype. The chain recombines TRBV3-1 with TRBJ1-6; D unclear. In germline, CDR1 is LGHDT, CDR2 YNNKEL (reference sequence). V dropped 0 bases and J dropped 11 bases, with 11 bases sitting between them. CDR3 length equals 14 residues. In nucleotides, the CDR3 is TGTGCCAGCAGCCAAGACGGGTTCAAGGCACCCCTCCACTTT. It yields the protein CASSQDGFKAPLHF.

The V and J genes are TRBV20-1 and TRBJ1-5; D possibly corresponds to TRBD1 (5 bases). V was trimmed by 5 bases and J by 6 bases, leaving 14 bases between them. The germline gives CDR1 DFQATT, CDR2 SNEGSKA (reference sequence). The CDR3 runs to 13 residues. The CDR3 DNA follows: TGCAGTGCTTCCCTGGGGGAGAGTCAGCCCCAGCATTTT. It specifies CSASLGESQPQHF.

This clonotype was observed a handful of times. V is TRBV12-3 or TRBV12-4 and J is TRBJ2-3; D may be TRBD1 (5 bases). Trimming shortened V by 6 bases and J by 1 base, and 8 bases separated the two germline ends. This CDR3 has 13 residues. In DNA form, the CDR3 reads TGTGCCAGCAGGCCGACAGGCACAGATACGCAGTATTTT. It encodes CASRPTGTDTQYF.

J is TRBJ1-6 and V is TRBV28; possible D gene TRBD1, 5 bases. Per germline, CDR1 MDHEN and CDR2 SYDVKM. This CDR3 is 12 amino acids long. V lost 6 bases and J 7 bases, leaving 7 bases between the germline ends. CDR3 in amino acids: CASRDINSPLHF. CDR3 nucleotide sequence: TGTGCCAGCAGGGACATAAATTCACCCCTCCACTTT.

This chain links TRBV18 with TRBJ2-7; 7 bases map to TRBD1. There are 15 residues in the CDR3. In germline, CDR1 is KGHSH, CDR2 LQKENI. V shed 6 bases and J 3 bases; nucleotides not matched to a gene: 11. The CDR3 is CASSPMTGPDYEQYF. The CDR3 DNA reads TGTGCCAGCTCTCCCATGACAGGGCCGGACTACGAGCAGTACTTC. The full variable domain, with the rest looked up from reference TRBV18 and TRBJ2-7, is NAGVMQNPRHLVRRRGQEARLRCSPMKGHSHVYWYRQLPEEGLKFMVYLQKENIIDESGMPKERFSAEFPKEGPSILRIQQVVRGDSAAYFCASSPMTGPDYEQYFGPGTRLTVT.

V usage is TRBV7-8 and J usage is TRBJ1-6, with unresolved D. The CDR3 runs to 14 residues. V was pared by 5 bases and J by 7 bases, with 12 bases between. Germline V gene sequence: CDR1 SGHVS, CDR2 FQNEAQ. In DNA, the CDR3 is TGTGCCAGCAGCATAGGACTTACCAATTCACCCCTCCACTTT. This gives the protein CASSIGLTNSPLHF.

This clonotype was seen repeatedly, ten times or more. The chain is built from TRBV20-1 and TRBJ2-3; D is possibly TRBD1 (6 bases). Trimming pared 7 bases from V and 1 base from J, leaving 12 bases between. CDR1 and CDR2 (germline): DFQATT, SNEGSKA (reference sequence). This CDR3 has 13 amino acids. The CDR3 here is CSVPTGGTDTQYF. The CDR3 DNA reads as TGCAGTGTCCCGACAGGTGGCACAGATACGCAGTATTTT.

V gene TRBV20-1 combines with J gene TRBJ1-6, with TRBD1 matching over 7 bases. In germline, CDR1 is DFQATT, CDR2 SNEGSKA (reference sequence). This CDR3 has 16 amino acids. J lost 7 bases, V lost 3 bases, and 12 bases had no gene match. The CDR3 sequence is CSASKTQGTENSPLHF. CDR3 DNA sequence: TGCAGTGCTAGCAAGACTCAGGGGACAGAAAATTCACCCCTCCACTTT.

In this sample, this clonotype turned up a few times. CDR3 bases: TGTGCCAGCGGACAGAGCGGTACAGATACGCAGTATTTT. Amino acids: CASGQSGTDTQYF. The chain is built from TRBV25-1 and TRBJ2-3; D is perhaps TRBD1 (6 bases). Between the trimmed V and J ends, which lost 8 bases and 3 bases, there was a span of 12 bases. The CDR3 runs to 13 residues. Germline CDR1 and CDR2: MGHDK and SYGVNS.

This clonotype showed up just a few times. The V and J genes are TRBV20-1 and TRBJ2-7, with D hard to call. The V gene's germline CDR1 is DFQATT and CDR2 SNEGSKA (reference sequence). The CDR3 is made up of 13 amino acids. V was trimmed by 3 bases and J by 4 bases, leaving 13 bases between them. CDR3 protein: CSASRPPSYEQYV. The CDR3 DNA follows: TGCAGTGCTAGCCGGCCACCCTCATACGAGCAGTACGTC.

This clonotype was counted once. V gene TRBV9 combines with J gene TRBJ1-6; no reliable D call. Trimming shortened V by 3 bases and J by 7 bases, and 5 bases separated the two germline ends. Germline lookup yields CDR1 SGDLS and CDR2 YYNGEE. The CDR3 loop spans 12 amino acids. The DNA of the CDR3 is TGTGCCAGCAGCGCAAACAATTCACCCCTCCACTTT. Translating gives CASSANNSPLHF.

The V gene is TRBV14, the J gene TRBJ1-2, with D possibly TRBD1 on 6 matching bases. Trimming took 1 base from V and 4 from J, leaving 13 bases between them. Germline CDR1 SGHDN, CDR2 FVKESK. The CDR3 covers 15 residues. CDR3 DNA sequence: TGTGCCAGCAGCCAAGCGGCAGGGGTTCTCTATGGCTACACCTTC. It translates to CASSQAAGVLYGYTF.

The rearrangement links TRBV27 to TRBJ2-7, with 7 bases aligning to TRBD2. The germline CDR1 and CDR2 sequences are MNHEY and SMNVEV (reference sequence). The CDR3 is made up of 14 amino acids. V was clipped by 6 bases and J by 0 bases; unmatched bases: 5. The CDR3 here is CASSRGVSSYEQYF. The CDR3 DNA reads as TGTGCCAGCAGCCGGGGGGTCAGCTCCTACGAGCAGTACTTC.

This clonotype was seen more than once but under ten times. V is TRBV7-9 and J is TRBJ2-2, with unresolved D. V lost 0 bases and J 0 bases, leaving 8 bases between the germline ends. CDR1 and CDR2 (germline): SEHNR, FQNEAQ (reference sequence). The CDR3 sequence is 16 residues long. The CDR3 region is CASSLADLTNTGELFF. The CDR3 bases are TGTGCCAGCAGCTTAGCTGATTTGACGAACACCGGGGAGCTGTTTTTT.

CDR3 sequence: CASRTSGDYSTDTQYF. The CDR3 coding sequence is TGTGCCAGCAGGACTAGCGGAGACTATAGCACAGATACGCAGTATTTT. The chain joins TRBV27 to TRBJ2-3, with TRBD2 identical over 9 bases. J gave up 0 bases and V 6 bases, and 7 bases lay outside the gene matches. Germline V gene sequence: CDR1 MNHEY, CDR2 SMNVEV (reference sequence). This CDR3 comprises 16 residues.

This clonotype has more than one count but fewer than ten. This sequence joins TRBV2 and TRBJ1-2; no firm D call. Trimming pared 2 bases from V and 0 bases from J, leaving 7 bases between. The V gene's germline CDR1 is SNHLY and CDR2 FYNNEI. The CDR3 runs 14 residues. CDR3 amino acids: CASSELGTNYGYTF. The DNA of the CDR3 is TGTGCCAGCAGTGAACTCGGAACTAACTATGGCTACACCTTC.

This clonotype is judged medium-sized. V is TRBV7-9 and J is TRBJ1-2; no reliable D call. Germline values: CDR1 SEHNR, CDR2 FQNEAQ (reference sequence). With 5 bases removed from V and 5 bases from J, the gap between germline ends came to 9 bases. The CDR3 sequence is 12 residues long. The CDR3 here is CASSEQVYGYTF. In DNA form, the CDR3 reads TGTGCCAGCAGCGAACAAGTTTATGGCTACACCTTC.

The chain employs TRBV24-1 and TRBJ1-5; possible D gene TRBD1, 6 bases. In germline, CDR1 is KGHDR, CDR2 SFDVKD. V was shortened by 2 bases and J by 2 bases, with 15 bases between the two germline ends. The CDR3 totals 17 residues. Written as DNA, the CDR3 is TGTGCCACCAGTGATTCGAAGGGCGCAGGGGGCAATCAGCCCCAGCATTTT. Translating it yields CATSDSKGAGGNQPQHF.

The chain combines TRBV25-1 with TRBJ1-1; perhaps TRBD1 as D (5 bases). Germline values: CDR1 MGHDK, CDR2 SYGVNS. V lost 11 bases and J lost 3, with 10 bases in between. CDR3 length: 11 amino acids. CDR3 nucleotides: TGTGCCGGCCGGGGGGACACTGAAGCTTTCTTT. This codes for CAGRGDTEAFF. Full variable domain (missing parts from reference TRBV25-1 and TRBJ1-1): EADIYQTPRYLVIGTGKKITLECSQTMGHDKMYWYQQDPGMELHLIHYSYGVNSTEKGDLSSESTVSRIRTEHFPLTLESARPSHTSQYLCAGRGDTEAFFGQGTRLTVV.

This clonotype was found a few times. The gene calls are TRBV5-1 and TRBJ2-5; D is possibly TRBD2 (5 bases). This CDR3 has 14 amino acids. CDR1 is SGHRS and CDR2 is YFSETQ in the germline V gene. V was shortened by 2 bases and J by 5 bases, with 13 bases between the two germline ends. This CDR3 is CASSFYRSGETQYF. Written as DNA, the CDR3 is TGCGCCAGCAGCTTTTATCGCTCGGGGGAGACCCAGTACTTC.